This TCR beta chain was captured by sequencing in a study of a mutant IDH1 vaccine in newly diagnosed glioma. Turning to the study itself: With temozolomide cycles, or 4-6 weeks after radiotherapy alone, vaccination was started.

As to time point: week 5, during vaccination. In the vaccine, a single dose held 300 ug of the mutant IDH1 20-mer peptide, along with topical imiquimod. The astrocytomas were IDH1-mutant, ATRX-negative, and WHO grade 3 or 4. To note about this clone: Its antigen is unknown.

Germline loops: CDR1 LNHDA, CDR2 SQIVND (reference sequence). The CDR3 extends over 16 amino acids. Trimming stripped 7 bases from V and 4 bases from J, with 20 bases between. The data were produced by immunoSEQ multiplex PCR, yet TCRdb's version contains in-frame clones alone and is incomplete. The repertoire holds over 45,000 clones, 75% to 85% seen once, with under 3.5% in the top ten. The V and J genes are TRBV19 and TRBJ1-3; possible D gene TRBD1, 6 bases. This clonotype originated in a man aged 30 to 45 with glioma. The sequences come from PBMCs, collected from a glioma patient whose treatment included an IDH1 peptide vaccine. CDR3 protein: CASTSTGGLLGNTIYF. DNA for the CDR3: TGTGCCAGTACCTCTACCGGGGGCCTCCTCGGAAACACCATATATTTT.